What follows describes a single T cell receptor (beta chain). Relative to its sample, this clone is medium-sized (0.01 to 0.1%). Which antigen it targets is not known. The sample holds no much larger clone one base away, and base qualities are not on file. This record comes from a study of CD8+ T cells in alopecia areata (dated by TCRdb to the late 2010s). With regard to the full study: The treated patients took part in an open-label pilot trial in which moderate-to-severe alopecia areata was treated with oral tofacitinib at 5 to 10 mg twice daily. Tofacitinib was given for 6 to 18 months, followed by 6 months of follow-up off drug to assess delayed response and recurrence. The SALT score, which quantifies the percentage of affected scalp surface area, was used to measure disease severity in treated patients. To study T cell clonal expansion in alopecia areata, the researchers applied high-throughput TCRbeta sequencing to both the C3H/HeJ mouse model and human patients. Human TCRbeta sequencing covered scalp tissue and sorted CD4+ and CD8+ peripheral blood T cells from patchy and totalis/universalis alopecia areata patients and healthy controls. Tofacitinib-treated patients had biopsies at baseline and at 4 and 24 weeks of treatment, with a later scalp biopsy in several patients. Scalp clonality was compared among normal scalp (n=4), patchy alopecia areata scalp (n=8), and alopecia totalis/universalis scalp (n=8). The RNA source kit depended on sample type: the PAXgene miRNA kit for fixed scalp, the miRNeasy kit for PBMCs, and the RNeasy kit for mouse skin. TCRbeta CDR3 regions were amplified by immunoSEQ multiplex PCR with 35 Vbeta forward and 13 Jbeta reverse primers. The study at large found these results: Because the treated cohort was small and had just a single nonresponder, larger studies are needed to establish links between baseline CD8+ expansion and response. Shared TCR sequences between patients were less evident than in mice, which may be partly attributable to HLA diversity in the patient population. Unlike mouse skin, which is dominated by gammadelta T cells, normal human skin has resident alphabeta T cells that are also sequenced, and this complicates analysis of the scalp TCR repertoire. Many expanded lesional clones were found to persist in scalp and blood during tofacitinib treatment, and relapse after treatment cessation may be partly explained by this persistence. Higher clonality and more expanded CD8+ clones were observed in lesional scalp than in normal scalp, particularly in alopecia totalis/universalis, a finding suggestive of antigenic drive. Scalp clonality and the number of expanded CD8+ clones among the top 100 scalp clones were significantly decreased by tofacitinib.

Libraries were made using the immunoSEQ multiplex PCR assay. RNA was extracted from all samples and reverse transcribed into cDNA as template for TCR sequencing. First-strand cDNA was synthesized with SuperScript III using a 2:1 mix of oligo-dT and random hexamers. Amplification bias was assessed with a synthetic immune receptor repertoire, and residual bias was removed computationally. Processing in the source paper ran as follows. Raw reads were preprocessed to remove errors, and CDR3 was defined by IMGT conventions from the conserved cysteine to phenylalanine. Clonality was computed as 1 minus the Shannon entropy, with the entropy normalized by log2 of the number of productive unique TCRs. Whether each scalp clone was CD4 or CD8 was inferred by checking scalp TCRbeta sequences against the CD4 and CD8 repertoires from sorted blood. TCRdb stores this immuneACCESS table with in-frame sequences only. Part of the clones is absent; in the studies checked, under half of the shortfall reflects unresolved V genes, and no reason is known for the rest. That table gives V, J and clone size, and the DNA gave D and trimming. This sample has fewer than 250,000 clones in its table, and around two fifths of those were observed once. The ten largest clones add up to roughly 0.5% of the sample.

The treatment or condition label here, explained by the study, means: oral pan-JAK inhibitor, 5-10 mg twice daily. Lesional scalp punch biopsies and peripheral blood were obtained from alopecia areata patients. After PBMCs were isolated by density centrifugation and stained for CD3, CD4 and CD8, a FACSAria was used to sort CD4+ and CD8+ T cells. This receptor was taken from a human donor with alopecia areata. Material: CD4+ T cells sorted from blood, obtained at roughly week 30, from a patient treated with tofacitinib.

The CDR3 corresponds to CASSLNHNQPQHF. The DNA sequence reads TGTGCCAGCAGCTTAAACCACAATCAGCCCCAGCATTTT. This sequence uses TRBV7-9 and TRBJ1-5; the D gene is unclear. Cut back by 2 bases and 3 bases, the V and J ends lie 5 bases apart. The CDR3 contains 13 residues, cysteine and phenylalanine counted. CDR3 DNA is the only sequence kept; it has 39 bases, read in frame from the first base. The germline V gene (reference sequence) specifies SEHNR as CDR1 and FQNEAQ as CDR2.